What follows are 18 T cell receptor beta chains derived from one specimen sequenced in a study of T cells after yellow fever vaccination. One entry per CDR3 protein, called by TCRdb with MiXCR from the 5' RACE reads. The data contain about 74,000 distinct CDR3 sequences, around 7% of them singletons. The sequencing used CD8+ T cells sorted from PBMCs, collected about 5 days after the first yellow fever vaccination. The receptors shown here come from a man between 18 and 35 years old who received the YFV17D yellow fever vaccine.

J is TRBJ2-1 and V is TRBV11-2; 10 bases align to TRBD2. J lost 4 bases, V lost 1 base, and 1 base had no gene match. Germline V gene lookup returns CDR1 SGHAT and CDR2 FQNNGV. The CDR3 is 15 amino acids. The CDR3, as DNA: TGTGCCAGCAGCTTAGTAGCGGGGGGTTACAATGAGCAGTTCTTC. It encodes CASSLVAGGYNEQFF.

In this sample, this clonotype turned up many times. The conserved phenylalanine or tryptophan is not found at the CDR3 terminus, so this likely reflects a read error. This rearrangement joins TRBV7-6 to TRBJ1-1; D unresolved. V was cut by 8 bases and J by 1 base, with 11 bases left in between. The CDR3 is made up of 13 amino acids. Germline CDR1 and CDR2: SGHVS and FNYEAQ. CDR3 amino acids: CASRGPTNTEAFL. CDR3 coding DNA: TGTGCCAGCCGCGGGCCTACGAACACTGAAGCTTTCCTT.

V usage is TRBV7-8 and J usage is TRBJ1-1; tentatively, D is TRBD1 (6 bases). The V and J ends lost 0 bases and 3 bases respectively, with 14 bases between them. This CDR3 comprises 16 residues. CDR1 SGHVS and CDR2 FQNEAQ come from the germline V gene. The CDR3 DNA reads as TGTGCCAGCAGCTTAGCGCGCAGGGGCGGCTACACTGAAGCTTTCTTT. This translates into CASSLARRGGYTEAFF.

There are a few counts of this clonotype. The chain is built from TRBV4-3 and TRBJ2-1; 8 bases agree with TRBD1. In germline, CDR1 is LGHNA, CDR2 YSLEER. This CDR3 is built from 16 residues. V was clipped by 1 base and J by 8 bases; unmatched bases: 10. The CDR3 DNA follows: TGCGCCAGCAGCCAAGTTGGGACAGGATTACATGATGAGCAGTTCTTC. It codes for CASSQVGTGLHDEQFF.

This clonotype was counted only a few times. At one end, the junction sequence differs from germline, possibly due to a read error. J is TRBJ1-1 and V is TRBV7-9; a weak D match, TRBD1 (5 bases). This CDR3 is 11 amino acids long. Germline CDR1 reads SEHNR; CDR2 reads FQNEAQ (reference sequence). In nucleotides, the CDR3 is TGTGCCAGCCGGGGGACCACAGAGGCCGGGTTT. As protein: CASRGTTEAGF.

This clonotype was detected a few times. This chain uses TRBV7-9 with TRBJ2-3; D not resolved. This CDR3 spans 13 amino acids. Trimming pared 10 bases from V and 2 bases from J, leaving 13 bases between. Germline V gives CDR1 SEHNR, CDR2 FQNEAQ (reference sequence). The CDR3 is CATYLGNTDTQYF. The CDR3 nucleotides read TGTGCCACCTATCTGGGGAACACAGATACGCAGTATTTT.

This clonotype was found many times. V gene TRBV12-3 or TRBV12-4 combines with J gene TRBJ2-7; 7 nucleotides agree with TRBD2. V was clipped by 5 bases and J by 6 bases; unmatched bases: 10. The CDR3 contains 14 residues. The CDR3: CASSVGTTLGEQYV. The CDR3 nucleotides are TGTGCCAGCAGTGTCGGGACTACCCTCGGCGAGCAGTACGTC.

The sample holds many counts of this clonotype. The chain uses TRBV12-3 or TRBV12-4 and TRBJ2-7; no firm D call. V lost 4 bases to trimming and J lost 3 bases, with 10 bases between them. The CDR3 runs 13 residues. Here the CDR3 DNA reads TGTGCCAGCAGTTCCGGGTCCTTCTACGAGCAGTACGTC. Amino acid sequence: CASSSGSFYEQYV.

This clonotype was picked up many times. This chain connects TRBV10-3 to TRBJ1-1; no clear D. The V end lost 3 bases, the J end lost 1 base, and 12 bases lay between the germline ends. The CDR3 covers 15 residues. CDR1 is ENHRY and CDR2 is SYGVKD in the germline V gene. The CDR3 nucleotides are TGTGCCATCAGTGAAAGATGGGGATCGAACACTGAAGCTTTCTTT. It yields the protein CAISERWGSNTEAFF.

This clonotype was detected many times. V usage is TRBV6-5 and J usage is TRBJ1-5, with 9 positions matching TRBD1. V shed 6 bases and J 7 bases; nucleotides not matched to a gene: 7. CDR3 length equals 14 residues. The germline V gene has CDR1 MNHEY and CDR2 SVGAGI. Here the CDR3 reads CASRLTGTGQPQHF. The CDR3 DNA reads as TGTGCCAGCAGGCTTACAGGGACAGGGCAGCCCCAGCATTTT.

This clonotype was seen a few times. The chain has TRBV6-5 and TRBJ2-3, with 8 positions matching TRBD2. The CDR3 extends over 22 amino acids. V trimming: 7 bases; J trimming: 0 bases; junction bases outside the gene matches: 27. Germline CDR1 and CDR2: MNHEY and SVGAGI. CDR3 sequence reads: CASNPYGAHQPGLVPSTDTQYF. The CDR3 region has the DNA TGTGCCAGCAACCCTTATGGGGCCCATCAACCGGGACTAGTCCCTAGCACAGATACGCAGTATTTT.

A note on this clonotype: Given a much more abundant clone one base away, this may be a read error. The gene calls are TRBV20-1 and TRBJ2-1; D possibly corresponds to TRBD1 (6 bases). Germline V gene data show CDR1 as DFQATT and CDR2 as SNEGSKA (reference sequence). The CDR3 is 15 amino acids. DNA of the CDR3: TGCCGTGTCACACCCCCCAGGGGCACATACAATGAGCAGTTCTTC. Protein product: CRVTPPRGTYNEQFF.

This clonotype was detected only a few times. The chain carries TRBV12-5 and TRBJ1-5; TRBD1 agrees at 10 bases. CDR1 LGHNT and CDR2 FRNRAP come from the germline V gene. Trimming removed 7 bases from V and 4 bases from J; junction bases left unmatched: 7. This CDR3 is built from 15 residues. The DNA of the CDR3 is TGTGCTAGTGTCGGGGACAGGGGACGTAATCAGCCCCAGCATTTT. Protein sequence: CASVGDRGRNQPQHF. The whole variable domain, remainder taken from reference TRBV12-5 and TRBJ1-5, is DARVTQTPRHKVTEMGQEVTMRCQPILGHNTVFWYRQTMMQGLELLAYFRNRAPLDDSGMPKDRFSAEMPDATLATLKIQPSEPRDSAVYFCASVGDRGRNQPQHFGDGTRLSIL.

Many counts were recorded for this clonotype. The chain uses TRBV20-1 and TRBJ1-5, with D perhaps matching TRBD1 (6 bases). Per germline, CDR1 DFQATT and CDR2 SNEGSKA (reference sequence). Trimming removed 2 bases at V and 8 bases at J, with 16 bases between. This CDR3 is 14 amino acids long. The CDR3 bases are TGCAGTGCTAGACGGCAGGGGAGAAGTAAGCCCCAGCATTTT. Translation gives CSARRQGRSKPQHF.

Remarks on this clonotype: A clone one base away is much larger, so this may be a read error. The genes are TRBV5-1 and TRBJ2-1; D is possibly TRBD1 (6 bases). This CDR3 has 18 residues. V lost 10 bases, J lost 4 bases, and 30 bases lay in between. Germline lookup yields CDR1 SGHRS and CDR2 YFSETQ. CDR3 amino acids: CAPRGGQSTAMLYNEQFF. The CDR3 DNA follows: TGCGCCCCCAGGGGCGGACAGAGCACAGCCATGCTTTACAATGAGCAGTTCTTC.

This clonotype was counted many times. The chain is built from TRBV4-2 and TRBJ2-1; 10 bases line up with TRBD2. The CDR3 consists of 18 residues. V gave up 0 bases and J gave up 4 bases; unmatched junction bases: 9. Per the germline V gene, CDR1 is LGHNA and CDR2 is YNFKEQ. This CDR3 reads CASSQEGGLADPYNEQFF. The CDR3 coding sequence is TGTGCCAGCAGCCAAGAAGGAGGACTAGCGGACCCTTACAATGAGCAGTTCTTC.

This clonotype has at least ten counts. The genes are TRBV6-5 and TRBJ1-1, with D hard to call. CDR3 size: 13 residues. Germline V gene lookup returns CDR1 MNHEY and CDR2 SVGAGI. The V end lost 0 bases, the J end lost 5 bases, and 7 bases lay between the germline ends. The CDR3 region has the DNA TGTGCCAGCAGTTACTCCACACGAACTGAAGCTTTCTTT. It is translated as CASSYSTRTEAFF.

This clonotype was counted ten times or more. V and J are TRBV5-5 and TRBJ2-1, with no clear D. In germline, CDR1 is SGHKS, CDR2 YYEKEE (reference sequence). The V end lost 1 base, the J end lost 8 bases, and 22 bases lay between the germline ends. The CDR3 totals 17 residues. CDR3 sequence: CASSLFGLNSEGDEQFF. The DNA for the CDR3 is TGTGCCAGCAGCTTGTTCGGGCTTAATTCCGAAGGCGATGAGCAGTTCTTC.